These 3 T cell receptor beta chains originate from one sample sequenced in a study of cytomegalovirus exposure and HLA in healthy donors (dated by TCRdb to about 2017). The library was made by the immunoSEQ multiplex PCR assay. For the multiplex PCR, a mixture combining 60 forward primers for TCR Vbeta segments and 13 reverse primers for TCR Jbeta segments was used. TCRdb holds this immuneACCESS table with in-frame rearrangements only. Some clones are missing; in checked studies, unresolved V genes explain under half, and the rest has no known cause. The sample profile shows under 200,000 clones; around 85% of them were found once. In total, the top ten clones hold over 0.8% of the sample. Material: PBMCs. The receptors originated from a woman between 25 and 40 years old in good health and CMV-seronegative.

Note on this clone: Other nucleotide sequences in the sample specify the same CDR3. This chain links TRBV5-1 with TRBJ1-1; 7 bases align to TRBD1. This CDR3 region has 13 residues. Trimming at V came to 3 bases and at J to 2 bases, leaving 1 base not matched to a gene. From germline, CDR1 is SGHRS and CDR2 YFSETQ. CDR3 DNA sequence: TGCGCCAGCAGCTACAGGGGTAACACTGAAGCTTTCTTT. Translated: CASSYRGNTEAFF.

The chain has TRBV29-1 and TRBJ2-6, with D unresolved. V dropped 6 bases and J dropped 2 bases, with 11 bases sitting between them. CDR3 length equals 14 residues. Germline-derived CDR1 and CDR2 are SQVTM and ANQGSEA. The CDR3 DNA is TGCAGCGTCCTCGGTGGTACTGGGGCCAACGTCCTGACTTTC. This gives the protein CSVLGGTGANVLTF. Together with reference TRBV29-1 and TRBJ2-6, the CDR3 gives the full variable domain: SAVISQKPSRDICQRGTSLTIQCQVDSQVTMMFWYRQQPGQSLTLIATANQGSEATYESGFVIDKFPISRPNLTFSTLTVSNMSPEDSSIYLCSVLGGTGANVLTFGAGSRLTVL.

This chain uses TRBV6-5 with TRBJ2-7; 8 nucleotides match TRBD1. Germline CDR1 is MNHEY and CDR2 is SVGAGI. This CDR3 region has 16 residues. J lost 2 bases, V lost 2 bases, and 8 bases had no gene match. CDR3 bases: TGTGCCAGCAGTTACCTCAGGACAGGGATCCCCTACGAGCAGTACTTC. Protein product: CASSYLRTGIPYEQYF.